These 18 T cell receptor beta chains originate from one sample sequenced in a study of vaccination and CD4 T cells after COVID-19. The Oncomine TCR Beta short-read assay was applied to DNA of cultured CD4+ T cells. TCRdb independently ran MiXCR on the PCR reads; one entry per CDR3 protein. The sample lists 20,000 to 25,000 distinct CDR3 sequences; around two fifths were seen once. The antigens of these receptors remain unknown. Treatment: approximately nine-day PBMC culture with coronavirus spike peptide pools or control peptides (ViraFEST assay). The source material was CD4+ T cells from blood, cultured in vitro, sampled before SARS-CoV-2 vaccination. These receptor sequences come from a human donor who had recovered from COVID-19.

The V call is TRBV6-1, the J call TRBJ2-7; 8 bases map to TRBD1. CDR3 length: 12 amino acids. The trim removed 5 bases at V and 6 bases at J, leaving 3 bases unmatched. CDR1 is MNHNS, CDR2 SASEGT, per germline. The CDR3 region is CASSRTGREQYF. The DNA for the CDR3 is TGTGCCAGCAGTCGGACAGGGCGCGAGCAGTACTTC.

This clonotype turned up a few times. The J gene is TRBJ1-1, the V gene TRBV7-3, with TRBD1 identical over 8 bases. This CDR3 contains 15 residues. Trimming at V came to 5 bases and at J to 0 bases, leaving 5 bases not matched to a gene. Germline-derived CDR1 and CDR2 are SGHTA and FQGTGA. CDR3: CASSPTGDLNTEAFF. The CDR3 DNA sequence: TGTGCCAGCAGCCCGACAGGGGATCTGAACACTGAAGCTTTCTTT.

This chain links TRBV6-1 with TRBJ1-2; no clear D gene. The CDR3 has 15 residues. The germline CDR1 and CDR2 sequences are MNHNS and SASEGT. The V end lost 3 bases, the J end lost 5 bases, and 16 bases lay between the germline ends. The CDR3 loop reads CASSEEPQFKYGYTF. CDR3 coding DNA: TGTGCCAGCAGTGAGGAACCGCAGTTCAAATATGGCTACACCTTC.

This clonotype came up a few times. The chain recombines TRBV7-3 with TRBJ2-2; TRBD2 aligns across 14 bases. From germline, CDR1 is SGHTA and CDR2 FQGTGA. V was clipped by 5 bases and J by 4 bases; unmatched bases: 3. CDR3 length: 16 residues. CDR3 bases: TGTGCCAGCAGCCAAGGACTAGCGGGAGGCACCGGGGAGCTGTTTTTT. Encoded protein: CASSQGLAGGTGELFF. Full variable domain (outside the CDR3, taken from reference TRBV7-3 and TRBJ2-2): GAGVSQTPSNKVTEKGKYVELRCDPISGHTALYWYRQSLGQGPEFLIYFQGTGAADDSGLPNDRFFAVRPEGSVSTLKIQRTERGDSAVYLCASSQGLAGGTGELFFGEGSRLTVL.

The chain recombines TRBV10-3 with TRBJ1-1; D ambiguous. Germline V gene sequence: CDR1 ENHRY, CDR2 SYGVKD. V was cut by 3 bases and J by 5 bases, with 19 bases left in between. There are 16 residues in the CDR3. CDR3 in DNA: TGTGCCATCAGTGAACCCACTCAAGGCGGGGATACTGAAGCTTTCTTT. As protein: CAISEPTQGGDTEAFF.

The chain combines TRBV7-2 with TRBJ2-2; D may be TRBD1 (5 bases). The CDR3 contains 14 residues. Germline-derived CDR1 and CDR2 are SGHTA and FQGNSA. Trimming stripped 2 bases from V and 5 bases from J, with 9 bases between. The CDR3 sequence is CASSLYRNTGELFF. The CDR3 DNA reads TGTGCCAGCAGCTTATACAGGAATACCGGGGAGCTGTTTTTT.

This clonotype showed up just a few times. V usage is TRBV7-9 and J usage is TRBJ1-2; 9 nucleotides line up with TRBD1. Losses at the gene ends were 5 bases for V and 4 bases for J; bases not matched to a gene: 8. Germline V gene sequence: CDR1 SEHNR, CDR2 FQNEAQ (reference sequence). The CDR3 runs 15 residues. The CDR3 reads CASSRPTGGSYGYTF. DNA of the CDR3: TGTGCCAGCAGCAGGCCCACAGGGGGCTCCTATGGCTACACCTTC.

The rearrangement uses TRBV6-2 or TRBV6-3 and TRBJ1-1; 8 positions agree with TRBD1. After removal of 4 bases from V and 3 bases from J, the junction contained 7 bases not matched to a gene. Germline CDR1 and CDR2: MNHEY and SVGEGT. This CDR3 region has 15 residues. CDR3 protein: CASSWQGAWDTEAFF. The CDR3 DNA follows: TGTGCCAGCAGTTGGCAGGGGGCATGGGACACTGAAGCTTTCTTT.

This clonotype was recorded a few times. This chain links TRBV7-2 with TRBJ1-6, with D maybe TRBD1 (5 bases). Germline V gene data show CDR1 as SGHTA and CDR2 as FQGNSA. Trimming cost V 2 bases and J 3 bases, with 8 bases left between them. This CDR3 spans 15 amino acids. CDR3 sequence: CASSLIQGYNSPLHF. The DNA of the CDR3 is TGTGCCAGCAGCTTAATCCAGGGCTATAATTCACCCCTCCACTTT.

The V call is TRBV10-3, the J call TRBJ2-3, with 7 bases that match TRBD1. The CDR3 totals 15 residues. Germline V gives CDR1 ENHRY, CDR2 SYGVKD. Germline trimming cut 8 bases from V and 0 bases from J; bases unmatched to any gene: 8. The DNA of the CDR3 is TGTGCCATCGCTGGGGGCAGGGGGAGCACAGATACGCAGTATTTT. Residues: CAIAGGRGSTDTQYF.

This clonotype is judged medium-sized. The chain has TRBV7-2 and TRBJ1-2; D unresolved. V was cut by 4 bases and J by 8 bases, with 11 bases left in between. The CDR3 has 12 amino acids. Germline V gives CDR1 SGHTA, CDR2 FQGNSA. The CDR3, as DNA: TGTGCCAGCAGCTACCGGGCCTCCGGCTACACCTTC. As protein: CASSYRASGYTF.

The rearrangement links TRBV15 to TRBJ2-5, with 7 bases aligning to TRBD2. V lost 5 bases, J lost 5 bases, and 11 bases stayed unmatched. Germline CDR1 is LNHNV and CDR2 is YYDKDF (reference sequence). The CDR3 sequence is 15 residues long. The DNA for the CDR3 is TGTGCCACCAGCGGGGGAAGACCGGGAGGTGAGACCCAGTACTTC. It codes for CATSGGRPGGETQYF.

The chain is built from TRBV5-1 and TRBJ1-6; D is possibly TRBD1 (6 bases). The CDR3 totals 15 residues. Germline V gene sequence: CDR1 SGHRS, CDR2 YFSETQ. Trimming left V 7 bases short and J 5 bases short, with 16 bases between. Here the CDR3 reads CASQGGTLHNSPLHF. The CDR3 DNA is TGCGCCAGCCAGGGCGGGACACTTCATAATTCACCCCTCCACTTT.

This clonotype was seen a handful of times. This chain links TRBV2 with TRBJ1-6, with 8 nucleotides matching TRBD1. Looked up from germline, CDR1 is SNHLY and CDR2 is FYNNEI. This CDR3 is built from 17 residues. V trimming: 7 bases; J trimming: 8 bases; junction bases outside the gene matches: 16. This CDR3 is CASNPGQGAIVDSPLHF. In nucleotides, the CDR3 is TGTGCCAGCAACCCAGGGCAGGGGGCAATTGTTGATTCACCCCTCCACTTT.

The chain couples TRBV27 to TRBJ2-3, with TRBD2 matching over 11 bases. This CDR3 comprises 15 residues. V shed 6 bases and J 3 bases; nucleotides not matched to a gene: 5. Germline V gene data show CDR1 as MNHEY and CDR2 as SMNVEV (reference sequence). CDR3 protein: CASRGTSGPTDTQYF. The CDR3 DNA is TGTGCCAGCAGGGGGACTAGCGGTCCAACAGATACGCAGTATTTT.

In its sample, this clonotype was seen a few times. For the CDR3, the DNA is TGTGCCAGCAGTTACTCGTCGGACAGGGCTCGTTCACCCCTCCACTTT. Encoded protein: CASSYSSDRARSPLHF. V gene TRBV6-5 combines with J gene TRBJ1-6, with TRBD1 identical over 8 bases. Germline CDR1 is MNHEY and CDR2 is SVGAGI. The CDR3 runs 16 residues. With 0 bases clipped from V and 9 bases from J, the junction kept 7 bases outside the gene matches.

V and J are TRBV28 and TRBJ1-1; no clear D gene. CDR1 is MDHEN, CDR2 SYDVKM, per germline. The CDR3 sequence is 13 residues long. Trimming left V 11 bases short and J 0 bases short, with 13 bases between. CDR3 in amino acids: CAVGWALNTEAFF. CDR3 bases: TGTGCCGTAGGTTGGGCGTTGAACACTGAAGCTTTCTTT.

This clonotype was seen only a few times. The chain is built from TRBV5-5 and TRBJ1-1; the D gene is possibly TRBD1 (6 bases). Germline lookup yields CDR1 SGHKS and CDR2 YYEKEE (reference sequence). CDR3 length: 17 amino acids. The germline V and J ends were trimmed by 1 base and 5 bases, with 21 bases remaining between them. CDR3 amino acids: CASSLQGAGRGNTEAFF. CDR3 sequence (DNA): TGTGCCAGCAGCTTGCAAGGAGCAGGCAGGGGAAATACTGAAGCTTTCTTT.